This TCR beta chain appears in the sequencing data of a study of blood T cell repertoires in COVID-19. Study-wide background: PBMCs, B-cell-depleted T cells, or T cells were the source of the cDNA or gDNA that made up the material.

Authors' analysis steps: Reference gene primer amplification yielded estimated nucleated cell counts. Clones were sequenced by immunoSEQ multiplex PCR, and TCRdb holds only the in-frame ones, with some missing. V, J and clone size reflect that table, while D and trimming were determined from the DNA. The sample comprises some 120,000 clones, roughly 86% of which are singletons, and around 3.6% rests with the top ten. Trimming removed 2 bases from V and 5 bases from J; junction bases left unmatched: 7. This CDR3 region has 15 residues. Germline CDR1 reads SGHNT; CDR2 reads YYREEE (reference sequence).

The sample taken for sequencing was peripheral blood. This receptor was taken from a woman aged 60 to 75 with acute or convalescent COVID-19. The chain couples TRBV5-4 to TRBJ1-2; the match to TRBD1 covers 9 bases. The CDR3 protein is CASSFPGTGNYGYTF. The CDR3 DNA reads TGTGCCAGCAGCTTTCCCGGGACAGGGAATTATGGCTACACCTTC.